These T cell receptor beta chains were read from a single sample in a study of blood T cells in healthy people across ages. TCRdb itself ran the 5' RACE reads through MiXCR, one entry per CDR3 protein. The sample lists about 680,000 distinct CDR3 sequences; more than 40% were seen once. The sample was blood. The receptors were gathered from a woman in her sixties in good health. Both conserved end residues are part of each CDR3. D genes are given only for firm matches. Some rows have no size entry. The others give once, few or many, or a class for an expanded clone.

DNA	CDR3	size	V	J	D
TGTGCCAGCAGACAGGGGTACGAGCAGTACTTC	CASRQGYEQYF	few	TRBV28	TRBJ2-7	TRBD1
TGTGCCAGCAGCTTCACTAGCGTCTCCTACAATGAGCAGTTCTTC	CASSFTSVSYNEQFF	few	TRBV9	TRBJ2-1	TRBD2
TGCAGTGCCCCCTTTGGATCAGGGTGGTTACAAGAGACCCAGTACTTC	CSAPFGSGWLQETQYF	once	TRBV20-1	TRBJ2-5	-
TGTGCCAGCAGCTTAGGGCGACTAGCGGGGGGCAATGAGCAGTTCTTC	CASSLGRLAGGNEQFF	-	TRBV11-2	TRBJ2-1	TRBD2
TGTGCCAGCAGTGGCATGGGGCACTACAATGAGCAGTTCTTC	CASSGMGHYNEQFF	-	TRBV6-5	TRBJ2-1	-
TGTGCCAGCTCGTCAAACAGCGGGCACCCAGGCGAGCAGTACTTC	CASSSNSGHPGEQYF	-	TRBV18	TRBJ2-7	-
TGCAGTGCTAGAGATGGCACTAGCGCGAGTTACGAGCAGTACTTC	CSARDGTSASYEQYF	-	TRBV20-1	TRBJ2-7	TRBD2
TGCAGCTCCAGGGGGTTGGGTGAAGCTTTCTTT	CSSRGLGEAFF	-	TRBV29-1	TRBJ1-1	TRBD1
TGCAGTGCAAGTACGGCGACTAATGAAAAACTGTTTTTT	CSASTATNEKLFF	-	TRBV20-1	TRBJ1-4	-
TGCAGCGTTCTCGACCAGCAGCAAGATACGCAGTATTTT	CSVLDQQQDTQYF	many	TRBV29-1	TRBJ2-3	-
TGCAGTGCTAGTACCCTCGGCGAAAAACTGTTTTTT	CSASTLGEKLFF	-	TRBV20-1	TRBJ1-4	-
TGCAGCGTTGAAGGGACGAGCCGGGACAGACGGGCTAACTATGGCCACACCTTC	CSVEGTSRDRRANYGHTF	-	TRBV29-1	TRBJ1-2	TRBD1
TGTGCCAGCAGCTTGGATGTTGGAGGGGGCCTCGAGACCCAGTACTTC	CASSLDVGGGLETQYF	few	TRBV9	TRBJ2-5	-
TGTGCCACCAGTGATTCAACAGGGGGCATAGGGGAGACCCAGTACTTC	CATSDSTGGIGETQYF	-	TRBV24-1	TRBJ2-5	TRBD1
TGTGCCAGCAGTTTAGGACAGGGTTGGGACGAGCAGTACTTC	CASSLGQGWDEQYF	-	TRBV12-3/TRBV12-4	TRBJ2-7	TRBD1
TGTGCCAGCAGCTTAGCTCGCGGGAACTATGGCTACACCTTC	CASSLARGNYGYTF	few	TRBV7-2	TRBJ1-2	-
TGTGCCACCGGACTAGCGGACACAGATACGCAGTATTTT	CATGLADTDTQYF	-	TRBV6-2/TRBV6-3	TRBJ2-3	TRBD2
TGTGCCAGCAGTTCATCAGGGGGCCCAATGACGGCTCGGCCCCAGCATTTT	CASSSSGGPMTARPQHF	-	TRBV6-2/TRBV6-3	TRBJ1-5	TRBD1
TGTGCCAGCAGCCAAGTGTTTTCTAGCACAGATACGCAGTATTTT	CASSQVFSSTDTQYF	-	TRBV3-1	TRBJ2-3	-
TGCGCCAGCATGAGTGACAGGAACACTGAAGCTTTCTTT	CASMSDRNTEAFF	-	TRBV5-1	TRBJ1-1	-
TGTGCCAGCAGCGAGGACTACTTCTACAATGAGCAGTTCTTC	CASSEDYFYNEQFF	-	TRBV9	TRBJ2-1	-
TGTGCCAGCAGCCAAGATTTTGGGGCAGGGGGGGAAAAACTGTTTTTT	CASSQDFGAGGEKLFF	-	TRBV4-2	TRBJ1-4	TRBD1
TGCGCCAGCACCTACGACAGGAACTATGGCTACACCTTC	CASTYDRNYGYTF	few	TRBV5-1	TRBJ1-2	-
TGCGCCAGCAGCTTTGGCCGGGTCGACGAGCAGTACTTC	CASSFGRVDEQYF	-	TRBV5-1	TRBJ2-7	-
TGCGCCAGCAGGCCGGGGTCCGATGGGGCCAACGTCCTGACTTTC	CASRPGSDGANVLTF	-	TRBV5-1	TRBJ2-6	-
TGTGCCAGCAGCTGGCGCCGGGGGCCTAATGAAAAACTGTTTTTT	CASSWRRGPNEKLFF	-	TRBV11-2	TRBJ1-4	-
TGTGCCAGCAGCTTAGAGACGGACACTGAAGCTTTCTTT	CASSLETDTEAFF	once	TRBV11-3	TRBJ1-1	-
TGTGCCAGCAGCTTCAAGAGGGCCGGGGAGCTGTTTTTT	CASSFKRAGELFF	-	TRBV7-2	TRBJ2-2	-
TGTGCCATCAGAGACTACAGGGGACAGGTCAATGAGCAGTTCTTC	CAIRDYRGQVNEQFF	few	TRBV10-3	TRBJ2-1	TRBD1
TGTGCCAGCAGCTCCGGGACTAGCCAAGAGACCCAGTACTTC	CASSSGTSQETQYF	-	TRBV11-3	TRBJ2-5	TRBD2
TGTGCCAGCAGCCAACGGTTGAGGAGGCGCTCCTACGAGCAGTACTTC	CASSQRLRRRSYEQYF	many	TRBV3-1	TRBJ2-7	-
TGTGCCAGCAGCCCCCGCGGCTCCCGGGATACGCAGTATTTT	CASSPRGSRDTQYF	few	TRBV7-2	TRBJ2-3	-
TGTGCCAGCAGGCAGACGGAACTTAATGAAAAACTGTTTTTT	CASRQTELNEKLFF	-	TRBV27	TRBJ1-4	-
TGTGCCAGCAGTCGGGGTCTGCAGTACTTC	CASSRGLQYF	-	TRBV2	TRBJ2-5	-
TGTGCCAGCAGCTTAAGGGACAGGATGGATGAGCAGTTCTTC	CASSLRDRMDEQFF	-	TRBV13	TRBJ2-1	TRBD1
TGCGCCAGCAGCCAAGCGGGACTGAGCGGGACCATCAGGGAGCAGTTCTTC	CASSQAGLSGTIREQFF	-	TRBV4-1	TRBJ2-1	TRBD2
TGTGCCAGCAGCCCGTTTTTGGGAGGAAACACAGATACGCAGTATTTT	CASSPFLGGNTDTQYF	-	TRBV7-2	TRBJ2-3	-
TGTGCCAGCAGTTTACTGCCTAGCGGGAGCCAAGAGACCCAGTACTTC	CASSLLPSGSQETQYF	few	TRBV28	TRBJ2-5	TRBD2
TGTGCCAGCAGCTTAGGTGCTTTAGCCAAAAACATTCAGTACTTC	CASSLGALAKNIQYF	few	TRBV13	TRBJ2-4	-
TGTGCCAGCAGGTTAATAGCGGGAGTACGGGACAATGAGCAGTACTTC	CASRLIAGVRDNEQYF	-	TRBV28	TRBJ2-5	TRBD2
TGTGCCAGCAGTTACCGGGGGGGGCGGTCCTACGAGCAGTACTTC	CASSYRGGRSYEQYF	-	TRBV6-2/TRBV6-3	TRBJ2-7	TRBD2
TGCAGTGCCACCCGACCTAGCGGGAGGGTTGATGAGCAGTTCTTC	CSATRPSGRVDEQFF	-	TRBV20-1	TRBJ2-1	TRBD2